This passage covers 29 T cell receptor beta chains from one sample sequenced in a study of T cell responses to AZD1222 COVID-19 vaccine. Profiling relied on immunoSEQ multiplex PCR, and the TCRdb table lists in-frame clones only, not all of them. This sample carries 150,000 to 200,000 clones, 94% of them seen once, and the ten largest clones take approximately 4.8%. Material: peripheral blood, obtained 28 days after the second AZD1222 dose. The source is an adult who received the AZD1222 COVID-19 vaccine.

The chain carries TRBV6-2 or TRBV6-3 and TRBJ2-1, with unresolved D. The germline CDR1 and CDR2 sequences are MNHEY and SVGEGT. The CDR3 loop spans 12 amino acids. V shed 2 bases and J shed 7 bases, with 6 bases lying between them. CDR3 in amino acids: CASSYGSNEQFF. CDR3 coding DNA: TGTGCCAGCAGTTACGGGTCTAATGAGCAGTTCTTC.

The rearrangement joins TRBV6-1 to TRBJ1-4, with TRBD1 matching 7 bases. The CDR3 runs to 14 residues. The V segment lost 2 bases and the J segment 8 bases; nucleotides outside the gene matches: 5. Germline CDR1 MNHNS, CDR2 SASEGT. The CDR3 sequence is CASSEKGGWEKLFF. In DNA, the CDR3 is TGTGCCAGCAGTGAAAAAGGGGGCTGGGAAAAACTGTTTTTT.

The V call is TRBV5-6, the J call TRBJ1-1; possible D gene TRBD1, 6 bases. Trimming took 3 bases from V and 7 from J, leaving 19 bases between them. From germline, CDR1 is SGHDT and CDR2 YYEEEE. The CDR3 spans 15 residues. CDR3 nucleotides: TGTGCCAGCAGCTCCTATTTGACAGGACTCCTTGAAGCTTTCTTT. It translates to CASSSYLTGLLEAFF.

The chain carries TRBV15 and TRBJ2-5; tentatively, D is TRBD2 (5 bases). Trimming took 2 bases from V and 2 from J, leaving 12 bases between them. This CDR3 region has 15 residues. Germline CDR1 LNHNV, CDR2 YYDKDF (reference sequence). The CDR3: CATSRPDSQQETQYF. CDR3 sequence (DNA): TGTGCCACCAGCAGACCGGACTCGCAACAAGAGACCCAGTACTTC.

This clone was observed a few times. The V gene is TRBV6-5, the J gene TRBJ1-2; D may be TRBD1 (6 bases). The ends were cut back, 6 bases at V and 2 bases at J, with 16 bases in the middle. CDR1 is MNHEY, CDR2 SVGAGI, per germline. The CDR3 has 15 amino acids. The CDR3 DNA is TGTGCCAGCAGCTCCCAGCCGGGGGCGAACTATGGCTACACCTTC. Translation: CASSSQPGANYGYTF.

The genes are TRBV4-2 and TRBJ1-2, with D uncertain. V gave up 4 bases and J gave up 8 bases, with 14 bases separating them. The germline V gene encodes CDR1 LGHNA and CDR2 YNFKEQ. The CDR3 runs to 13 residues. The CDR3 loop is CASSPSGQMGYTF. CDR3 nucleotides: TGTGCCAGCAGCCCGAGTGGGCAGATGGGCTACACCTTC.

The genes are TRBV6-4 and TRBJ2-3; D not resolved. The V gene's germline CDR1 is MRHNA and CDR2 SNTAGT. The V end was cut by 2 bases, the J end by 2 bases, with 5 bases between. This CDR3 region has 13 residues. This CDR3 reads CASSDGHTDTQYF. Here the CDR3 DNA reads TGTGCCAGCAGTGACGGGCACACAGATACGCAGTATTTT.

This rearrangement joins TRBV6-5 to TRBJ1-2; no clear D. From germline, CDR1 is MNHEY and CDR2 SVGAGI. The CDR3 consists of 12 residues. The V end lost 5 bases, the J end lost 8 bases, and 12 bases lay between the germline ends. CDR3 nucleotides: TGTGCCAGCAGTCCCGACTTGTGGGGCTACACCTTC. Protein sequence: CASSPDLWGYTF.

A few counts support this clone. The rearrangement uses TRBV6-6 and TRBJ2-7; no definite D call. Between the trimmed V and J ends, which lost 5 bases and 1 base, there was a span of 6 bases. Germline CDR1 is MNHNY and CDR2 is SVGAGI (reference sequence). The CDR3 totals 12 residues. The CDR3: CASSGGSYEQYF. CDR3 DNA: TGTGCCAGCAGTGGCGGATCCTACGAGCAGTACTTC.

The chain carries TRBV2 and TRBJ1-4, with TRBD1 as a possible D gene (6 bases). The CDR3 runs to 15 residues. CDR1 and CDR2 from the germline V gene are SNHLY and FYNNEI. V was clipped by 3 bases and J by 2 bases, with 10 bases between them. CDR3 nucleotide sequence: TGTGCCAGCAGTGAGGAGCAGGGGACTAATGAAAAACTGTTTTTT. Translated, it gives CASSEEQGTNEKLFF.

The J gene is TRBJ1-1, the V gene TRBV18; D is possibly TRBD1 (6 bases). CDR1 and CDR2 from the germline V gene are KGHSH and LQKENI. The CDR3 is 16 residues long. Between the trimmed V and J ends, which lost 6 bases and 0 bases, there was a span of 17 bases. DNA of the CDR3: TGTGCCAGCTCCCAGACAGGCCCCTTAATGAACACTGAAGCTTTCTTT. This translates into CASSQTGPLMNTEAFF.

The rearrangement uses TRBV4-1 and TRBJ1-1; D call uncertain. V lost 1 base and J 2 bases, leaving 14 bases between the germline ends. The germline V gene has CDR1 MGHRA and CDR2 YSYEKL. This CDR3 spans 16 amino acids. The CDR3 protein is CASSQGEKRRNTEAFF. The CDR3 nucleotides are TGCGCCAGCAGCCAAGGAGAAAAACGGCGAAACACTGAAGCTTTCTTT.

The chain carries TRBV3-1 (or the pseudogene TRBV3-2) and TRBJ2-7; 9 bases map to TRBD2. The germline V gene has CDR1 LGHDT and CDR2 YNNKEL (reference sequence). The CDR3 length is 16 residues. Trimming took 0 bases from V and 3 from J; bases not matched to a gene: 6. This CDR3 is CASSQDPSGVVYEQYF. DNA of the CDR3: TGTGCCAGCAGCCAAGATCCTAGCGGGGTAGTCTACGAGCAGTACTTC.

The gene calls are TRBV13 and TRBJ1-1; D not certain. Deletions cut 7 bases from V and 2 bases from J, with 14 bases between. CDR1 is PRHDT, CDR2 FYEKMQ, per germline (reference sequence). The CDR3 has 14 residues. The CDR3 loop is CASTLTRINTEAFF. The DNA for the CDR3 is TGTGCCAGCACCCTGACCCGCATTAACACTGAAGCTTTCTTT. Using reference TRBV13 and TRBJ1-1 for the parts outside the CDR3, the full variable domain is AAGVIQSPRHLIKEKRETATLKCYPIPRHDTVYWYQQGPGQDPQFLISFYEKMQSDKGSIPDRFSAQQFSDYHSELNMSSLELGDSALYFCASTLTRINTEAFFGQGTRLTVV.

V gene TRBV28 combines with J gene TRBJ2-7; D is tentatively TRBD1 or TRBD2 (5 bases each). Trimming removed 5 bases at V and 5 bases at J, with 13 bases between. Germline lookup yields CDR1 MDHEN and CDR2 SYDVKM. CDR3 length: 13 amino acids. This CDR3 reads CASSSQGVNEQYF. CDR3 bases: TGTGCCAGCAGTAGTCAGGGAGTGAACGAGCAGTACTTC.

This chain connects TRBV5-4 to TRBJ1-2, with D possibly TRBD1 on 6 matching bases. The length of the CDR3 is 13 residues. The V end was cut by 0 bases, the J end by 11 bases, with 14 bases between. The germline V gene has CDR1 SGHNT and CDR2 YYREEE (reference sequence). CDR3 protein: CASSLGGLRTYTF. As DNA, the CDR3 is TGTGCCAGCAGCTTGGGGGGGCTTAGAACGTACACCTTC.

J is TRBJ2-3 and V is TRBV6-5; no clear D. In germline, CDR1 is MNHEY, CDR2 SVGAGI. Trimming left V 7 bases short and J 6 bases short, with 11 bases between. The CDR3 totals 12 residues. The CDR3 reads CASTRWVDTQYF. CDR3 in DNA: TGTGCCAGCACCCGGTGGGTGGATACGCAGTATTTT.

The DNA for the CDR3 is TGTGCCAGCAGCCGAGGAGCTGAAGCTTTCTTT. Its protein is CASSRGAEAFF. The genes are TRBV3-1 (or the pseudogene TRBV3-2) and TRBJ1-1; D unresolved. Trimming left V 4 bases short and J 6 bases short, with 6 bases between. From germline, CDR1 is LGHDT and CDR2 YNNKEL (reference sequence). This CDR3 comprises 11 residues.

The CDR3 reads CASSPRQGMGGVNTEAFF. CDR3 nucleotide sequence: TGTGCCAGCAGCCCGCGGCAGGGGATGGGTGGGGTGAACACTGAAGCTTTCTTT. The J gene is TRBJ1-1, the V gene TRBV14; tentative D call: TRBD1 (6 bases). This CDR3 comprises 18 residues. Germline lookup yields CDR1 SGHDN and CDR2 FVKESK. The V end lost 4 bases, the J end lost 0 bases, and 21 bases lay between the germline ends.

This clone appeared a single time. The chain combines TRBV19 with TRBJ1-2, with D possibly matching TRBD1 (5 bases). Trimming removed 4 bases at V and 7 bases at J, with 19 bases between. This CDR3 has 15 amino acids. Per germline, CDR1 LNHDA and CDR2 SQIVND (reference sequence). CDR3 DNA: TGTGCCAGTAGTAGATACCCCGGGACCGCCACTGGCTACACCTTC. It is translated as CASSRYPGTATGYTF.

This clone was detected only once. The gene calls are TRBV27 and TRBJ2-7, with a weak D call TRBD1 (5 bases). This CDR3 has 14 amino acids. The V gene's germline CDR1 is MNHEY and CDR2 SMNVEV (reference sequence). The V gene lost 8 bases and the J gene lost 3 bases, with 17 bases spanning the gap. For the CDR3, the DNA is TGTGCCAGCTCAAGAACAGGTCTAGGCTACGAGCAGTACTTC. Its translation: CASSRTGLGYEQYF.

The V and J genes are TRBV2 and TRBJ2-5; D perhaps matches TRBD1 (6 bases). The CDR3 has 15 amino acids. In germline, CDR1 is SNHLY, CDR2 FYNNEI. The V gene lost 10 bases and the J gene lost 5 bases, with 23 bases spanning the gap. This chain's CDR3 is CAIPGDGGARETQYF. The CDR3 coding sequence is TGTGCCATCCCAGGGGATGGGGGCGCAAGGGAGACCCAGTACTTC.

Here the CDR3 reads CASSRDVGSPLHF. CDR3 nucleotide sequence: TGTGCCAGCAGCCGGGACGTGGGGTCACCCCTCCACTTT. V usage is TRBV6-5 and J usage is TRBJ1-6; possibly TRBD1 for D (5 bases). Trimming removed 6 bases at V and 10 bases at J, with 13 bases between. The CDR3 extends over 13 amino acids. In germline, CDR1 is MNHEY, CDR2 SVGAGI.

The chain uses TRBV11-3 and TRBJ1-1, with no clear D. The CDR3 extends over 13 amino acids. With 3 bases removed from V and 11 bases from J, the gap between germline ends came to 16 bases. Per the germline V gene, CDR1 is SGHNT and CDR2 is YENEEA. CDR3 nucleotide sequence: TGTGCCAGCAGCTTGGCCCCCGGCCGGGAGGCTTTCTTT. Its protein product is CASSLAPGREAFF.

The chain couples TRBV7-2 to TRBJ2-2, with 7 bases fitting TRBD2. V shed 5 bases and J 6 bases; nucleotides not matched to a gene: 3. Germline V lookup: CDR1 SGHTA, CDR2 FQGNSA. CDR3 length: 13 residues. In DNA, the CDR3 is TGTGCCAGCAGCCTCGCGGGGGCCGGGGAGCTGTTTTTT. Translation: CASSLAGAGELFF.

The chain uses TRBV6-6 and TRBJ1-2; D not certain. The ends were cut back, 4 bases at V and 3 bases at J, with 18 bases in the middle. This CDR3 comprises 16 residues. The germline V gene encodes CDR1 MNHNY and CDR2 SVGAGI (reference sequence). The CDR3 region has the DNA TGTGCCAGCAGTTCCCCGAGCGAGGGCGCGGACTATGGCTACACCTTC. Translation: CASSSPSEGADYGYTF.

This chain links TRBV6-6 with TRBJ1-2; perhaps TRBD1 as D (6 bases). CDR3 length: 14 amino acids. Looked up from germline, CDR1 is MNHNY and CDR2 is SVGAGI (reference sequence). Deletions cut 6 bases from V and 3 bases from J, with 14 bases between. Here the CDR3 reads CASSLRGRDYGYTF. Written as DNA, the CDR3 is TGTGCCAGCAGCCTCCGGGGGCGCGACTATGGCTACACCTTC.

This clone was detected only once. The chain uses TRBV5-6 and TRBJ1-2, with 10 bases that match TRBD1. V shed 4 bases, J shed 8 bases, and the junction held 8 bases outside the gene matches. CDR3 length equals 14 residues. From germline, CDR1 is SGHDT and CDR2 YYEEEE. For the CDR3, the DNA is TGTGCCAGCAGCGGGACAGGGGAGAGTTTCGGCTACACCTTC. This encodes CASSGTGESFGYTF.

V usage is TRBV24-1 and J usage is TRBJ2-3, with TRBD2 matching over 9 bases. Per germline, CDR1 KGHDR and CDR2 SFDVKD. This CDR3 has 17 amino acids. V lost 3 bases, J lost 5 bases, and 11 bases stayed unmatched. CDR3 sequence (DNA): TGTGCCACCAGTGATAGGGCTGGCGGGAGGGATCGAGATACGCAGTATTTT. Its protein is CATSDRAGGRDRDTQYF.